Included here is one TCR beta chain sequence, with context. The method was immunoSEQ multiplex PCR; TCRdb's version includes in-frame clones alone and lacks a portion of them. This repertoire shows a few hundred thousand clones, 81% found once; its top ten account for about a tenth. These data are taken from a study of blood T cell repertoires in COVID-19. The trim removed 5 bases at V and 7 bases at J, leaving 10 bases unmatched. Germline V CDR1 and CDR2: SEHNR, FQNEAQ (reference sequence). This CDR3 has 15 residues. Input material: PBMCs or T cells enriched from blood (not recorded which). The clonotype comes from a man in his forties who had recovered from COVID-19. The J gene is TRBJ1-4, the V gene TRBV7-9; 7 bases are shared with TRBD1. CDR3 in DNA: TGTGCCAGCAGCCCCTACAGGGGACTCGGTGAAAAACTGTTTTTT. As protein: CASSPYRGLGEKLFF.